This is a list of T cell receptor beta chains from one sample in a study of spatial heterogeneity in lung cancer. A single record per CDR3 protein comes from TCRdb applying MiXCR to the 5' RACE reads. The table has around 110,000 distinct CDR3 sequences, 9% to 15% seen once. Sequences were derived from PBMCs, sampled at follow-up. The receptors here all came from a male donor with early-stage non-small cell lung cancer. CDR3s leave out the opening cysteine and the closing phenylalanine or tryptophan. Clone size is stated in some rows and not others, as once, few, many or a class when expanded.

j_call clone_size v_call cdr3_aa
TRBJ2-1 NA TRBV3-1 ASSQDARGGEQF
TRBJ1-6 NA TRBV2 ASRTGSGNSPLH
TRBJ2-7 few TRBV5-1 ASSLADSTGPYEQY
TRBJ2-7 NA TRBV12-5 ASGLTTAGYEQY
TRBJ2-1 few TRBV6-5 ASTTGISVNEQF
TRBJ1-5 many TRBV19 ASSYTRGGTSNQPQH
TRBJ1-1 few TRBV7-8 ASSLEITLNTEAF
TRBJ2-3 few TRBV7-9 ASSPSLSTDTQY
TRBJ1-4 few TRBV7-8 ASSPQRFNEKLF
TRBJ2-3 NA TRBV11-2 ASSPLWGELTDTQY
TRBJ2-5 many TRBV20-1 SARVVTGGETQY
TRBJ1-3 NA TRBV20-1 SGRKQGPSSGNTIY
TRBJ2-7 many TRBV6-2/TRBV6-3 ASSTNLAGSEQY
TRBJ2-3 many TRBV28 ASSWLSDGTDTQY